This entry lists 22 T cell receptor beta chains sequenced from one sample in a study of CD8 T cells in Susac syndrome. After extraction with the RNeasy kit, about 0.5 to 1 ug of the RNA was reverse transcribed using random hexamers. MiXCR, run by TCRdb on the immunoSEQ multiplex PCR reads, gives a single entry per CDR3 protein. The table lists about 190,000 distinct CDR3 sequences, 95% of them singletons, with approximately 0.16% in the top ten. Material: CD8+ T cells from PBMCs. These receptors came from a human donor with Susac syndrome.

The chain links TRBV29-1 to TRBJ1-1; D might be TRBD1 (6 bases). Germline V CDR1 and CDR2: SQVTM, ANQGSEA. V was trimmed by 7 bases and J by 0 bases, leaving 12 bases between them. The CDR3 runs 13 residues. The chain's CDR3 is CSAGRGMNTEAFF. Here the CDR3 DNA reads TGCAGCGCAGGCAGGGGCATGAACACTGAAGCTTTCTTT.

The chain uses TRBV5-1 and TRBJ2-1; 9 bases are a match to TRBD2. The junction had 5 bases not matched to a gene; V was cut back by 1 base and J by 0 bases. Germline-derived CDR1 and CDR2 are SGHRS and YFSETQ. The CDR3 has 17 residues. The CDR3 DNA follows: TGCGCCAGCAGCTTGTCAGCGGGAGGCCTCTCCTACAATGAGCAGTTCTTC. Translating gives CASSLSAGGLSYNEQFF.

The V gene is TRBV19, the J gene TRBJ1-1, with D perhaps matching TRBD1 (6 bases). Germline CDR1 and CDR2: LNHDA and SQIVND (reference sequence). V gave up 4 bases and J gave up 4 bases, with 10 bases separating them. The CDR3 runs to 13 residues. The CDR3 DNA reads as TGTGCCAGTAGTACCACAGGGAGCACTGAAGCTTTCTTT. Translation: CASSTTGSTEAFF.

The chain joins TRBV5-4 to TRBJ2-7; D is perhaps TRBD1 (6 bases). This CDR3 has 14 residues. Trimming cost V 2 bases and J 4 bases, with 13 bases left between them. CDR1 and CDR2 (germline): SGHNT, YYREEE (reference sequence). CDR3 region: CASSFGTQGYEQYF. As DNA, the CDR3 is TGTGCCAGCAGCTTTGGGACACAGGGATACGAGCAGTACTTC.

The V gene is TRBV6-6, the J gene TRBJ1-1; perhaps TRBD1 as D (6 bases). This CDR3 comprises 15 residues. Germline V gives CDR1 MNHNY, CDR2 SVGAGI (reference sequence). V shed 0 bases and J shed 6 bases, with 14 bases lying between them. Here the CDR3 DNA reads TGTGCCAGCAGTTACTCGGCAGGGGAGGATTCTGAAGCTTTCTTT. Translating gives CASSYSAGEDSEAFF.

As regards this clonotype: Sequence at one end of the junction differs from germline and may be a read error. This chain links TRBV20-1 with TRBJ2-1; D is unclear. The CDR3 length is 12 residues. Germline CDR1 reads DFQATT; CDR2 reads SNEGSKA (reference sequence). CDR3 region: CSARDPYNEQSF. CDR3 coding DNA: TGCAGTGCTAGAGATCCTTACAATGAGCAGTCCTTC.

The genes are TRBV2 and TRBJ1-1; D remains unclear. This CDR3 region has 14 residues. V was clipped by 6 bases and J by 0 bases, with 11 bases between them. Germline CDR1 and CDR2: SNHLY and FYNNEI. In DNA form, the CDR3 reads TGTGCCAGCAGGGAGGGCCCGATGAACACTGAAGCTTTCTTT. Translation gives CASREGPMNTEAFF.

V gene TRBV15 combines with J gene TRBJ2-1; unclear D gene. V lost 3 bases, J lost 2 bases, and 11 bases lay in between. CDR1 is LNHNV and CDR2 is YYDKDF in the germline V gene (reference sequence). The CDR3 consists of 15 residues. The CDR3: CATSSVEVPYNEQFF. The CDR3 DNA reads as TGTGCCACCAGCAGTGTCGAGGTTCCCTACAATGAGCAGTTCTTC.

This chain joins TRBV6-5 and TRBJ2-5; TRBD2 matches 7 bases. The V gene's germline CDR1 is MNHEY and CDR2 SVGAGI. The CDR3 sequence is 15 residues long. J gave up 7 bases and V 5 bases, and 13 bases lay outside the gene matches. The CDR3 is CASSRSGTTLGTQYF. The CDR3 DNA reads TGTGCCAGCAGTCGATCCGGGACTACCTTGGGGACCCAGTACTTC.

The rearrangement links TRBV19 to TRBJ1-5; D is undetermined. V was cut by 8 bases and J by 0 bases, with 8 bases left in between. The CDR3 runs to 13 residues. CDR1 is LNHDA, CDR2 SQIVND, per germline (reference sequence). CDR3: CASSSVSNQPQHF. CDR3 sequence (DNA): TGTGCCAGTTCGTCCGTTAGCAATCAGCCCCAGCATTTT.

The chain recombines TRBV13 with TRBJ2-5; tentatively, D is TRBD2 (6 bases). CDR1 is PRHDT and CDR2 is FYEKMQ in the germline V gene (reference sequence). V was shortened by 3 bases and J by 5 bases, with 16 bases between the two germline ends. The CDR3 has 15 residues. Here the CDR3 DNA reads TGTGCCAGCAGCTTTGTACGGGGGATGATGGAGACCCAGTACTTC. It encodes CASSFVRGMMETQYF.

The chain is built from TRBV6-2 or TRBV6-3 and TRBJ2-2; TRBD1 matches at 10 bases. This CDR3 is built from 17 residues. The J segment lost 5 bases and the V segment lost 7 bases, leaving 13 bases of the junction unmatched. The germline V gene has CDR1 MNHEY and CDR2 SVGEGT. CDR3 nucleotide sequence: TGTGCCAGCATTAGACAGGGGGCTTCATCCTGGACCGGGGAGCTGTTTTTT. This translates into CASIRQGASSWTGELFF.

The CDR3 DNA sequence: TGTGCCAGCTCACCAAATTCCGGGGGGAACACTGAAGCTTTCTTT. Its protein is CASSPNSGGNTEAFF. The chain employs TRBV18 and TRBJ1-1; D is possibly TRBD1 (5 bases). V was trimmed by 2 bases and J by 1 base, leaving 11 bases between them. This CDR3 comprises 15 residues. Per germline, CDR1 KGHSH and CDR2 LQKENI. Full variable domain (outside the CDR3, taken from reference TRBV18 and TRBJ1-1): NAGVMQNPRHLVRRRGQEARLRCSPMKGHSHVYWYRQLPEEGLKFMVYLQKENIIDESGMPKERFSAEFPKEGPSILRIQQVVRGDSAAYFCASSPNSGGNTEAFFGQGTRLTVV.

The CDR3 DNA reads TGTGCCAGCAGACCGACTAGAGGTTGTGCCGAGCAGTACTTC. This codes for CASRPTRGCAEQYF. The chain employs TRBV6-4 and TRBJ2-5; possible D gene TRBD2, 6 bases. The DNA end favors TRBJ2-7, so the J call may be wrong. Germline V CDR1 and CDR2: MRHNA, SNTAGT. This CDR3 is built from 14 residues.

The genes are TRBV19 and TRBJ2-1; TRBD2 matches 10 bases. J gave up 3 bases and V 6 bases, and 8 bases lay outside the gene matches. The germline V gene encodes CDR1 LNHDA and CDR2 SQIVND (reference sequence). CDR3 size: 16 residues. CDR3 protein: CASSAGVAGGYNEQFF. The CDR3 bases are TGTGCCAGTAGCGCCGGGGTAGCGGGGGGCTACAATGAGCAGTTCTTC.

The rearrangement links TRBV3-1 to TRBJ2-3; 8 bases match TRBD2. CDR3 length equals 19 residues. J was trimmed by 4 bases and V by 1 base; bases with no gene match: 16. Germline CDR1 reads LGHDT; CDR2 reads YNNKEL (reference sequence). CDR3 amino acids: CASSQVSAPYGGDADTQYF. Written as DNA, the CDR3 is TGTGCCAGCAGCCAAGTTTCCGCACCCTACGGGGGGGACGCAGATACGCAGTATTTT.

J is TRBJ1-1 and V is TRBV12-3 or TRBV12-4; a weak D match, TRBD1 (5 bases). This CDR3 comprises 15 residues. Deletions cut 4 bases from V and 4 bases from J, with 16 bases between. CDR3 sequence (DNA): TGTGCCAGCAGTTCCTACTCAGGGACCGGCACTGAAGCTTTCTTT. Protein sequence: CASSSYSGTGTEAFF.

V is TRBV28 and J is TRBJ2-5, with D possibly being TRBD1 or TRBD2 (6 bases each). Looked up from germline, CDR1 is MDHEN and CDR2 is SYDVKM. The V end lost 10 bases, the J end lost 4 bases, and 16 bases lay between the germline ends. This CDR3 spans 13 amino acids. The CDR3 DNA sequence: TGTGCCACCATCGGGGGCAGGGGAGAGACCCAGTACTTC. As protein: CATIGGRGETQYF.

The chain couples TRBV12-3 or TRBV12-4 to TRBJ2-3; tentatively, D is TRBD1 or TRBD2 (5 bases each). The V end lost 4 bases, the J end lost 6 bases, and 11 bases lay between the germline ends. The CDR3 loop spans 13 amino acids. Here the CDR3 DNA reads TGTGCCAGCAGTTGGGACCATCGGGATACGCAGTATTTT. Its translation is CASSWDHRDTQYF.

This clonotype showed up just once. The chain uses TRBV29-1 and TRBJ1-1, with D unresolved. With 3 bases removed from V and 2 bases from J, the gap between germline ends came to 13 bases. The CDR3 runs to 14 residues. Germline values: CDR1 SQVTM, CDR2 ANQGSEA. This CDR3 is CSVDIGTGNTEAFF. DNA for the CDR3: TGCAGCGTTGATATTGGCACCGGAAACACTGAAGCTTTCTTT.

The chain couples TRBV4-1 to TRBJ2-2; 13 positions agree with TRBD2. With V trimmed by 3 bases and J by 5 bases, 6 bases remained unmatched. The length of the CDR3 is 17 residues. The germline CDR1 and CDR2 sequences are MGHRA and YSYEKL. The CDR3, as DNA: TGCGCCAGCAGCCACAAACTAGCGGGAGGGCTTACCGGGGAGCTGTTTTTT. This sequence encodes CASSHKLAGGLTGELFF.

The V call is TRBV12-3 or TRBV12-4, the J call TRBJ1-2; the D gene is possibly TRBD1 (6 bases). V was shortened by 5 bases and J by 2 bases, with 18 bases between the two germline ends. The CDR3 is 16 residues long. This CDR3 reads CASSEQGVGGNYGYTF. As DNA, the CDR3 is TGTGCCAGCAGTGAACAGGGAGTCGGGGGGAACTATGGCTACACCTTC.